The TCR beta chain described here comes from a study of T cell changes during pregnancy in multiple sclerosis. Produced via immunoSEQ multiplex PCR; TCRdb's table is partial and in-frame only. The sample shows approximately 48,000 clones, 90% to 95% of them seen only once. This CDR3 has 14 amino acids. V was shortened by 2 bases and J by 0 bases, with 6 bases between the two germline ends. Germline CDR1 is SGHNT and CDR2 is YYREEE (reference sequence). The chain employs TRBV5-4 and TRBJ2-1; D is undetermined. The TCR was taken from a female donor with multiple sclerosis, enrolled in a pregnancy study. The sequencing here drew on CD4+ T cells from peripheral blood mononuclear cells, taken in the second trimester of pregnancy. DNA for the CDR3: TGTGCCAGCAGCTTACAGAGCTCCTACAATGAGCAGTTCTTC. Its translation: CASSLQSSYNEQFF.